A selection of T cell receptor beta chains follows, all from one sample in a study of T cells in Graves' hyperthyroidism and ophthalmopathy. TCRdb passed the multiplex PCR reads through MiXCR, listing each CDR3 protein once. Of 400,000 or so distinct CDR3 sequences in the sample, roughly 15% were seen once. Sequencing used blood. The receptors shown here come from a woman aged 30 to 39 with Graves' ophthalmopathy. CDR3s include the opening cysteine and the closing phenylalanine or tryptophan. D genes are given only for firm matches. Where a row states a size, it is once, few, many or the class of an expanded clone; other rows omit it.

clone size | J gene | D gene | V gene | CDR3 DNA | CDR3 protein
many | TRBJ2-3 | NA | TRBV11-3 | TGTGCCAGCAGCCCATCCGATAGCACAGATACGCAGTATTTT | CASSPSDSTDTQYF
many | TRBJ2-7 | NA | TRBV7-2 | TGTGCCAGCAGCTTATGGGGGGGCGGGGGCCCCTACGAGCAGTACTTC | CASSLWGGGGPYEQYF
many | TRBJ1-2 | NA | TRBV2 | TGTGCCAGCAGGGAGGGGGATGGCTACACCTTC | CASREGDGYTF
NA | TRBJ2-7 | NA | TRBV20-1 | TGCAGTGCTAGAGCGGAAAGCTCCTACGAGCAGTACTTC | CSARAESSYEQYF
many | TRBJ2-5 | NA | TRBV20-1 | TGCAGTGCCCCGGGGGGAGCAGGGGCCCAGTACTTC | CSAPGGAGAQYF
many | TRBJ1-2 | NA | TRBV28 | TGTGCCAGCACGAGCGGACTGACGGCTATCTATGGCTACACCTTC | CASTSGLTAIYGYTF
many | TRBJ2-1 | NA | TRBV20-1 | TGCAGTGCCTCGTGGAAACCTCTGGACAATGAGCAGTTCTTC | CSASWKPLDNEQFF
many | TRBJ2-5 | TRBD2 | TRBV20-1 | TGCAGTGCTAGAGATTCGGAGCGGGGGGGCTCAGAGACCCAGTACTTC | CSARDSERGGSETQYF
many | TRBJ2-3 | TRBD2 | TRBV28 | TGTGCCAGCCTATCAGCGGGGTTCACAGATACGCAGTATTTT | CASLSAGFTDTQYF
NA | TRBJ2-7 | NA | TRBV7-6 | TGTGCCAGCAGCCCAAAGGAGGGGGGCGAGCAGTACTTC | CASSPKEGGEQYF
many | TRBJ2-7 | TRBD1 | TRBV28 | TGTGCCAGCAGTTCGGGGGGGGGACAGGGGAACGAGCAGTACTTC | CASSSGGGQGNEQYF
many | TRBJ1-2 | NA | TRBV3-1 | TGTGCCAGCAGCCGCCTCTCCGGCTCGGGGGGAACGGGCTATGGCTACACCTTC | CASSRLSGSGGTGYGYTF
NA | TRBJ2-7 | NA | TRBV5-1 | TGCGCCAGCAGCCTGACCGTTTCTTCCTACGAGCAGTACTTC | CASSLTVSSYEQYF
NA | TRBJ2-1 | TRBD2 | TRBV10-3 | TGTGCCGCCACGGGGGGTAGTGGTCTCTACGGTGAGCAGTTCTTC | CAATGGSGLYGEQFF
NA | TRBJ2-2 | TRBD2 | TRBV24-1 | TGTGCCACCAGTGATTGGGCTAGCGGGGGGGCCGGGACCGGGGAGCTGTTTTTT | CATSDWASGGAGTGELFF
many | TRBJ1-1 | NA | TRBV12-3/TRBV12-4 | TGTGCCAGCAGCCACAGGTGGGACACTGAAGCTTTCTTT | CASSHRWDTEAFF
many | TRBJ2-3 | NA | TRBV12-3/TRBV12-4 | TGTGCCATCTGGGCAGGGGAGAGAACAGATACGCAGTATTTT | CAIWAGERTDTQYF
many | TRBJ2-1 | NA | TRBV2 | TGTGCCAGTCAAGGGTCCTACAATGAGCAGTTCTTC | CASQGSYNEQFF
NA | TRBJ2-5 | TRBD2 | TRBV2 | TGTGCCAGCAGTGGACTAGCGCTGGGGCCCCAAGAGACCCAGTACTTC | CASSGLALGPQETQYF
many | TRBJ2-7 | TRBD2 | TRBV3-1 | TGTGCCAGCAGGAGGGAGGGGAGCTCCTACGAGCAGTACTTC | CASRREGSSYEQYF
many | TRBJ2-7 | NA | TRBV6-1 | TGTGCCAGCAGTGAAGCGGGGGGCCTACCAGGGTTGAACGAGCAGTACTTC | CASSEAGGLPGLNEQYF
NA | TRBJ2-3 | NA | TRBV27 | TGTGCCAGCAGTACAGGGTGGCATCCAGATACGCAGTATTTT | CASSTGWHPDTQYF
few | TRBJ2-1 | TRBD2 | TRBV19 | TGTGCCAGTAGCACGCGGCCGGGAGGGGGGCCATACAATGAGCAGTTCTTC | CASSTRPGGGPYNEQFF
NA | TRBJ2-1 | NA | TRBV9 | TGTGCCAGCAGCGTAGAAGACTTATACAATGAGCAGTTCTTC | CASSVEDLYNEQFF
many | TRBJ1-1 | NA | TRBV29-1 | TGCAGCGTTGGGACACAGGGACTTGAGACTGAAGCTTTCTTT | CSVGTQGLETEAFF
many | TRBJ2-1 | NA | TRBV7-9 | TGTGCCAGCAGCGCACACAGGGTATACAATGAGCAGTTCTTC | CASSAHRVYNEQFF
many | TRBJ2-1 | NA | TRBV27 | TGTGCCAGCAGTTATCGGGCCGATGAGCAGTTCTTC | CASSYRADEQFF
NA | TRBJ2-1 | NA | TRBV7-9 | TGTGCCAGCAGCTTTTCCTTTCCGGCGGGAGAGCAGTTCTTC | CASSFSFPAGEQFF
many | TRBJ2-5 | NA | TRBV28 | TGTGCCAGCAGTTTACCAGGCTTCCAAGAGACCCAGTACTTC | CASSLPGFQETQYF
NA | TRBJ1-2 | TRBD1 | TRBV28 | TGTGCCAGCAGCCCGGGGGGGCAAACAGGGGACTATGGCTACACCTTC | CASSPGGQTGDYGYTF
many | TRBJ2-1 | NA | TRBV7-9 | TGTGCCAGCAGCCGCCTAGGGGACAATGAGCAGTTCTTC | CASSRLGDNEQFF
few | TRBJ2-3 | TRBD2 | TRBV29-1 | TGCAGCGTTGAAGCTGGGGAAAGCGGGGGGATAAGGGATACGCAGTATTTT | CSVEAGESGGIRDTQYF
many | TRBJ1-1 | NA | TRBV6-1 | TGTGCCAGCAGTTATAGGGCGCTTAACACTGAAGCTTTCTTT | CASSYRALNTEAFF